These T cell receptor beta chains were read from a single sample in a study of T cells after yellow fever vaccination. TCRdb ran MiXCR on the 5' RACE reads and lists one entry per CDR3 protein. The table records 450,000 to 600,000 distinct CDR3 sequences, about 17% of them present only once. The sequences come from PBMCs, collected around 5 days after the first yellow fever vaccination. The receptor set was obtained from a man aged 18 to 29 who received the YFV17D yellow fever vaccine. CDR3s include the opening cysteine and the closing phenylalanine or tryptophan. The D gene is left open where the match is weak. Size tells how often a clone was seen (once, few, many) or the class of an expanded clone, and some rows leave it out.

D,size,V,J,DNA,CDR3
NA,NA,TRBV5-1,TRBJ1-5,TGCGCCAGCAGCTTGGACCCCGTCAGCAATCAGCCCCAGCATTTT,CASSLDPVSNQPQHF
TRBD2,few,TRBV7-9,TRBJ2-7,TGTGCCAGCAGCCCCCTGGGGAGGGGCGCCTCCTACGAGCAGTACTTC,CASSPLGRGASYEQYF
NA,few,TRBV6-5,TRBJ1-5,TGTGCCAGCAGTTCCCAGGGATTTAGCAATCAGCCCCAGCATTTT,CASSSQGFSNQPQHF
TRBD2,NA,TRBV4-1,TRBJ2-3,TGCGCCAGCAGCCCAGGACGTGGGACTAGCGGGGGCGCGGGTGATACGCAGTATTTT,CASSPGRGTSGGAGDTQYF
NA,few,TRBV19,TRBJ1-5,TGTGCCAGTAGTATGGGGGGGCCTCAGCCCCAGCATTTT,CASSMGGPQPQHF
NA,few,TRBV20-1,TRBJ2-1,TGCAGTGCTAGTACCTTACAAGGAAACAATGAGCAGTTCTTC,CSASTLQGNNEQFF
NA,many,TRBV6-2/TRBV6-3,TRBJ1-1,TGTGCCAGCAGGTCCTACGTACTTGGGACTGAAGCTTTCTTT,CASRSYVLGTEAFF
NA,many,TRBV5-1,TRBJ2-5,TGTGCCAGCAGCTTCCAAGAGACCCAGTACTTC,CASSFQETQYF
NA,few,TRBV5-1,TRBJ1-5,TGCGCCAGCAGCTTGGTGGGGAGTATGGATCAGCCCCAGCATTTT,CASSLVGSMDQPQHF
TRBD1,many,TRBV29-1,TRBJ2-3,TGCAGCGTTGAAGCCTGGGACAGGAGCACAGATACGCAGTATTTT,CSVEAWDRSTDTQYF
TRBD2,few,TRBV11-2,TRBJ2-7,TGTGCCAGCAGCTGGGAGGGCAACTCCTACGAGCAGTACTTC,CASSWEGNSYEQYF
NA,many,TRBV10-3,TRBJ2-3,TGTGCCATCAGTGTGGGGGCCGGCACAGATACGCAGTATTTT,CAISVGAGTDTQYF
NA,few,TRBV6-1,TRBJ2-7,TGTGCCAGCAGAGCCCGGGGGGCCCACTACGAGCAGTACTTC,CASRARGAHYEQYF
NA,many,TRBV7-2,TRBJ1-6,TGTGCCAGCAGCTTGGGGGGGTTGGGTTCACCCCTCCACTTT,CASSLGGLGSPLHF
NA,few,TRBV25-1,TRBJ1-4,TGTGCCAGCAGTGACAGGGACGAAAAACTGTTTTTT,CASSDRDEKLFF
TRBD2,many,TRBV5-1,TRBJ2-1,TGCGCCAGCAGCTTGGAGGGACTAGCGGGGGGGTTCGAAAGCTCCTACAATGAGCAGTTCTTC,CASSLEGLAGGFESSYNEQFF
TRBD2,NA,TRBV10-3,TRBJ2-7,TGTGCCATCAGTGAAGGGACTAGCGGCCGTAGCGAGCAGTACTTC,CAISEGTSGRSEQYF
TRBD2,NA,TRBV7-2,TRBJ2-5,TGTGCCAGCAGCGCACCCTTTAGCGGGGGGAGAGAGACCCAGTACTTC,CASSAPFSGGRETQYF
NA,NA,TRBV5-1,TRBJ2-2,TGCGCCAGCAGCGTTCTGGCAGGGCCCGGGGAGCTGTTTTTT,CASSVLAGPGELFF
TRBD2,NA,TRBV5-4,TRBJ2-5,TGTGCCAGCAGCTTGCGGGGGAGGGGCCAAGAGACCCAGTACTTC,CASSLRGRGQETQYF
NA,few,TRBV12-3/TRBV12-4,TRBJ1-3,TGTGCCAGCAGCCTTTTAGGCCCGTCCTCTGGAAACACCATATATTTT,CASSLLGPSSGNTIYF
TRBD1,NA,TRBV6-1,TRBJ2-3,TGTGCCAGCAATCAGGGGGCAATTTTACGTAGCACAGATACGCAGTATTTT,CASNQGAILRSTDTQYF
NA,few,TRBV20-1,TRBJ1-4,TGCAGTGCTAGAGATGGCGGGGCAACTAATGAAAAACTGTTTTTT,CSARDGGATNEKLFF
TRBD2,NA,TRBV6-2/TRBV6-3,TRBJ2-1,TGTGCCAGCAGCCCGGGGACTAGCGGGGTTTTTGAGCAGTTCTTC,CASSPGTSGVFEQFF
NA,few,TRBV15,TRBJ2-5,TGTGCCACCAGCAGAGATACGGGAGCCCAGTACTTC,CATSRDTGAQYF
TRBD2,many,TRBV6-2/TRBV6-3,TRBJ2-1,TGTGCCAGCAGAAAAACGGGGGGGCCGGGTGAGCAGTTCTTC,CASRKTGGPGEQFF
TRBD1,many,TRBV7-6,TRBJ1-2,TGTGCCAGCAGCCAGGGACAGGCCATTTATGGCTACACCTTC,CASSQGQAIYGYTF
TRBD1,few,TRBV11-2,TRBJ2-2,TGTGCCAGCAGCTTAGATACTATCAACCGGGACAGGGGGCGAACGAACACCGGGGAGCTGTTTTTT,CASSLDTINRDRGRTNTGELFF
TRBD2,many,TRBV20-1,TRBJ2-1,TGCAGTGCTAGTCGGCTAGCGGGGAGGTACAATGAGCAGTTCTTC,CSASRLAGRYNEQFF
NA,few,TRBV7-3,TRBJ2-2,TGTGCCAGCAGCTTATTACCGCCGTCGAGGTACGACACCGGGGAGCTGTTTTTT,CASSLLPPSRYDTGELFF
TRBD1,few,TRBV10-3,TRBJ2-7,TGTGCCATCAGTGAGTCCCACAGGGGTAATTACGAGCAGTACTTC,CAISESHRGNYEQYF
TRBD1,NA,TRBV3-1,TRBJ1-5,TGTGCCAGCAGCCAAGCCCCAGGGGGATATCAGCCCCAGCATTTT,CASSQAPGGYQPQHF
TRBD1,many,TRBV6-5,TRBJ1-6,TGTGCCAGCAGTTACGCACAGGGGGTCTCACCCCTCCACTTT,CASSYAQGVSPLHF
NA,few,TRBV3-1,TRBJ1-2,TGTGCCAGCAGCCAAGGAACAGACTATGGCTACACCTTC,CASSQGTDYGYTF
NA,few,TRBV6-2/TRBV6-3,TRBJ2-5,TGTGCCAGCAGTTTTTGGCCGGCCCAGTACTTC,CASSFWPAQYF
NA,NA,TRBV6-5,TRBJ2-3,TGTGCCAGCAGTAACGGGATCCATTCGGCTACGCAGTATTTT,CASSNGIHSATQYF
NA,NA,TRBV4-3,TRBJ1-1,TGCGCCAGCAGCCAAGATCCCCATCTAGAGAGTGCAGCTTTCTTT,CASSQDPHLESAAFF
NA,NA,TRBV12-3/TRBV12-4,TRBJ1-6,TGTGCCAGCAGTTTATATCCCGCCGTAGGTAATTCACCCCTCCACTTT,CASSLYPAVGNSPLHF
TRBD2,NA,TRBV20-1,TRBJ2-7,TGCAGTGCTATACCCGGGACTAGCTACGAGCAGTACTTC,CSAIPGTSYEQYF
NA,NA,TRBV4-3,TRBJ1-1,TGCGCCAGCAGCCGTGGTGAGGGTCACACTGAAGCTTTCTTT,CASSRGEGHTEAFF
TRBD1,few,TRBV11-3,TRBJ2-1,TGTGCCAGCAGCTTAGCAGGGACAGGGAGTTATGGTGAGCAGTTCTTC,CASSLAGTGSYGEQFF
TRBD1,NA,TRBV20-1,TRBJ2-4,TGCAGTGCGAGGACAGGGGGCGTCAAAAACATTCAGTACTTC,CSARTGGVKNIQYF
TRBD1,NA,TRBV5-1,TRBJ1-2,TGCGCCAGCAGCTTGGCAGGGGGACCAGGGGACTATGGCTACACCTTC,CASSLAGGPGDYGYTF
TRBD1,few,TRBV5-1,TRBJ2-3,TGCGCCAGCAGCCGACGCCGGGACAGGGGGGATACGCAGTATTTT,CASSRRRDRGDTQYF
NA,NA,TRBV29-1,TRBJ1-4,TGCAGCGTTAGCGGGGGTTCTAATGAAAAACTGTTTTTT,CSVSGGSNEKLFF
NA,NA,TRBV7-8,TRBJ1-1,TGTGCCAGCAGCTTAGAAGGCGGCAGGGGTTCTACTGAAGCTTTCTTT,CASSLEGGRGSTEAFF
TRBD1,NA,TRBV7-2,TRBJ2-7,TGTGCCAGCAGCGACAGGGCCCCCTACGAGCAGTACTTC,CASSDRAPYEQYF
NA,few,TRBV6-6,TRBJ1-5,TGTGCCACCACCGGGCCAAGGACCCAGCCCCAGCATTTT,CATTGPRTQPQHF
NA,few,TRBV20-1,TRBJ2-3,TGCAGTGCTAGAGTTACGGGGGTCCTTCTTACGCAGTATTTT,CSARVTGVLLTQYF
TRBD2,few,TRBV20-1,TRBJ2-3,TGCAGTGCCACCAAAGCGGGGGGGCTTGGAGATACGCAGTATTTT,CSATKAGGLGDTQYF